The T cell receptor (beta chain) described here comes from a study of Ad26.COV2.S vaccination and SARS-CoV-2 variants. Study context: Dosing was one shot or two shots 56 days apart. Study-level points and caveats: Spike-specific TCR breadth was greater in vaccine than placebo recipients.

Regarding treatment: 15 to 20 received Ad26.COV2.S at low or high dose, single or two shots; about 5 received placebo; per-sample allocation not given. Samples were taken on day 63 after the first vaccine or placebo injection. Assay: immunoSEQ multiplex PCR; the TCRdb copy retains only in-frame clones and omits some. The sample shows roughly 330,000 clones, 90% of them seen only once. Comment on this clone: Its specificity is unknown.

The clonotype comes from a person aged 18-60 years who received the Ad26.COV2.S COVID-19 vaccine or a placebo. Sample: peripheral blood, taken in a trial of Ad26.COV2.S vaccine versus placebo.

CDR3 sequence: CAIAADGRYTF. In DNA, the CDR3 is TGTGCCATCGCGGCAGACGGACGCTACACCTTC. The chain has TRBV10-3 and TRBJ1-2; D is ambiguous. The V gene lost 8 bases and the J gene lost 9 bases, with 13 bases spanning the gap. From germline, CDR1 is ENHRY and CDR2 SYGVKD. This CDR3 contains 11 residues.